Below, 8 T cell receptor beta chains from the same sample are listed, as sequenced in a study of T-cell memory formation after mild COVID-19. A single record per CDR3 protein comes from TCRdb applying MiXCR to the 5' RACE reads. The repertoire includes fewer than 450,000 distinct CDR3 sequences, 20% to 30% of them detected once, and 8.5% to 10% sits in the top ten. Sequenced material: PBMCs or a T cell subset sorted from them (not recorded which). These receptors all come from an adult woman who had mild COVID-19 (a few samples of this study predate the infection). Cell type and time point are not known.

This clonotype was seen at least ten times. The CDR3 coding sequence is TGCGCCAGCAGCCGTGGTCACCGGGACAGCTCCTACGAGCAGTACTTC. Residues: CASSRGHRDSSYEQYF. This chain connects TRBV5-1 to TRBJ2-7; 7 bases agree with TRBD1. V lost 4 bases, J lost 0 bases, and 10 bases stayed unmatched. The CDR3 length is 16 residues. Per the germline V gene, CDR1 is SGHRS and CDR2 is YFSETQ.

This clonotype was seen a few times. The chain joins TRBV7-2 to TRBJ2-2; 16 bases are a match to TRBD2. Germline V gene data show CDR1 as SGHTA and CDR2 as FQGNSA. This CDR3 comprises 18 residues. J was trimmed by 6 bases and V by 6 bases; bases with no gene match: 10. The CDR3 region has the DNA TGTGCCAGCAGTCGCGTACCGGGACTAGCGGGGGGGGCCGGGGAGCTGTTTTTT. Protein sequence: CASSRVPGLAGGAGELFF.

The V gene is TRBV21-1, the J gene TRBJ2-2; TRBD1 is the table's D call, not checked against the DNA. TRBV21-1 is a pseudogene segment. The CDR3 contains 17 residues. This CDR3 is CASAHPHGTPNTGELFF. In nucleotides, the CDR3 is TGTGCCAGCGCTCATCCTCACGGGACACCGAACACCGGGGAGCTGTTTTTT.

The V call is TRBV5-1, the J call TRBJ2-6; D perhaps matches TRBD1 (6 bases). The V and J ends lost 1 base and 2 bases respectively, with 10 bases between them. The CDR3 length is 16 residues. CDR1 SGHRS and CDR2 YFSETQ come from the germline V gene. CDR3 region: CASSLIQGTGANVLTF. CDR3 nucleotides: TGCGCCAGCAGCTTGATTCAGGGGACTGGGGCCAACGTCCTGACTTTC.

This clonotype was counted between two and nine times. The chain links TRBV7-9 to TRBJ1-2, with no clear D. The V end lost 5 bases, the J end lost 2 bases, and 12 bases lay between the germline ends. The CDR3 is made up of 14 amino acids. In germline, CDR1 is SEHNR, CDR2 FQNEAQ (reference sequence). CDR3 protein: CASSPPRANYGYTF. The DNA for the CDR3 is TGTGCCAGCAGCCCCCCTCGTGCAAACTATGGCTACACCTTC. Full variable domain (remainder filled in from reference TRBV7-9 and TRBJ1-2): DTGVSQNPRHKITKRGQNVTFRCDPISEHNRLYWYRQTLGQGPEFLTYFQNEAQLEKSRLLSDRFSAERPKGSFSTLEIQRTEQGDSAMYLCASSPPRANYGYTFGSGTRLTVV.

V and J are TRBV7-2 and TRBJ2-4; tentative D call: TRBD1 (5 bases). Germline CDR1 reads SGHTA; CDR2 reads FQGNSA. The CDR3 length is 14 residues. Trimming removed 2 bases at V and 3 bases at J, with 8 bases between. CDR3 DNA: TGTGCCAGCAGCTTACAGGGTGTCAAAAACATTCAGTACTTC. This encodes CASSLQGVKNIQYF.

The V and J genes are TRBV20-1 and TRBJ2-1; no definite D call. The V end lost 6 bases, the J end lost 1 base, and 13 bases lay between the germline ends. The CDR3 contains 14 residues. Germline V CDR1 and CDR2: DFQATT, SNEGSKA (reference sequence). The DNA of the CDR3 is TGCAGTGCAATCCCCGGGTCTTCCTACAATGAGCAGTTCTTC. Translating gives CSAIPGSSYNEQFF.

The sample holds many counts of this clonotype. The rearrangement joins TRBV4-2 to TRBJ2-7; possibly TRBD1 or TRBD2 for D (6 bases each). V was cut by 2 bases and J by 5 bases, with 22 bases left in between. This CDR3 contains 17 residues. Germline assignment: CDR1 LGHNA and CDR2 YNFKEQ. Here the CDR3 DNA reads TGTGCCAGCAGCCAAAGGGACACGGGGGTAGCGGTCGACGAGCAGTACTTC. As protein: CASSQRDTGVAVDEQYF.